The rows below give T cell receptor beta chains drawn from one sample of a study of T cell responses to AZD1222 COVID-19 vaccine. The repertoire was sequenced with immunoSEQ multiplex PCR; TCRdb's copy has only in-frame clones and lacks some. The table lists more than 85,000 clones, about 88% of them singletons, with 7% to 10% in the top ten. Sequencing used peripheral blood, obtained on day 0 of AZD1222 vaccination. Every receptor here comes from an adult in good health. Both conserved end residues are part of each CDR3. D genes are given only for firm matches. A clone size is listed for some rows: how often the clone was seen (once, few, many), or a class if it is expanded.

CAWRRAGGTYNEQFF | TGTGCCTGGAGGAGGGCGGGAGGGACCTACAATGAGCAGTTCTTC | TRBJ2-1 | 15 | TRBV30 | TRBD2 | -
CASSYAGPMDNEQFF | TGTGCCAGCAGCTACGCGGGACCTATGGACAATGAGCAGTTCTTC | TRBJ2-1 | 15 | TRBV11-1 | - | -
CASSQSAPGHSPLHF | TGTGCCAGCAGCCAATCCGCCCCTGGGCACTCACCCCTCCACTTT | TRBJ1-6 | 15 | TRBV3-1/TRBV3-2 | - | once
CASATGLDQPQHF | TGTGCCAGCGCGACGGGGCTGGATCAGCCCCAGCATTTT | TRBJ1-5 | 13 | TRBV14 | - | -
CSASKATGHGYTF | TGCAGTGCTAGTAAGGCTACTGGGCATGGCTACACCTTC | TRBJ1-2 | 13 | TRBV20-1 | - | -
CASGLETQYF | TGTGCCAGCGGTTTGGAGACCCAGTACTTC | TRBJ2-5 | 10 | TRBV6-5 | - | -
CASSQTGLEAFF | TGTGCCAGCAGCCAGACAGGTCTTGAAGCTTTCTTT | TRBJ1-1 | 12 | TRBV3-1/TRBV3-2 | - | -
CASSTGSTNQPQHF | TGTGCCAGTAGTACTGGATCCACCAATCAGCCCCAGCATTTT | TRBJ1-5 | 14 | TRBV19 | - | -
CASSRGPEGETQYF | TGTGCCAGCAGTCGTGGCCCCGAGGGGGAGACCCAGTACTTC | TRBJ2-5 | 14 | TRBV7-2 | - | -
CASRRERPTNTGELFF | TGTGCCAGCAGAAGGGAGCGGCCGACGAACACCGGGGAGCTGTTTTTT | TRBJ2-2 | 16 | TRBV28 | - | -